A single sample is the source of the 31 T cell receptor beta chains below, sequenced in a study of cytomegalovirus exposure and HLA in healthy donors. Produced via immunoSEQ multiplex PCR; TCRdb's table is partial and in-frame only. Found here are some 140,000 clones, 70% to 90% of them singletons; the top ten hold roughly 1.4%. Sequencing input: PBMCs. These receptors were collected from a woman in her twenties or thirties in good health and CMV-seronegative.

The gene calls are TRBV5-6 and TRBJ1-5; D is unresolved. Germline assignment: CDR1 SGHDT and CDR2 YYEEEE. The CDR3 runs to 17 residues. Trimming cost V 4 bases and J 1 base, with 18 bases left between them. CDR3 in DNA: TGTGCCAGCAGCCGTCGGTCAGAGAGGCCGAGCAATCAGCCCCAGCATTTT. Protein sequence: CASSRRSERPSNQPQHF.

V usage is TRBV27 and J usage is TRBJ2-5; TRBD2 aligns across 8 bases. Trimming cost V 1 base and J 7 bases; bases outside gene matches: 11. Germline V CDR1 and CDR2: MNHEY, SMNVEV (reference sequence). This CDR3 spans 16 amino acids. CDR3 amino acids: CASSLFAGGAAGTQYF. In nucleotides, the CDR3 is TGTGCCAGCAGTTTATTTGCGGGGGGAGCCGCTGGGACCCAGTACTTC.

The chain joins TRBV18 to TRBJ2-4; 8 nucleotides match TRBD2. Looked up from germline, CDR1 is KGHSH and CDR2 is LQKENI. The length of the CDR3 is 18 residues. The trim removed 4 bases at V and 1 base at J, leaving 12 bases unmatched. The CDR3 spells CASSLLAGTPGAKNIQYF. CDR3 bases: TGTGCCAGCTCACTTCTAGCGGGTACACCCGGGGCCAAAAACATTCAGTACTTC.

The V gene is TRBV9, the J gene TRBJ2-3, with 7 bases aligning to TRBD2. CDR3 length: 16 amino acids. Unmatched junction bases numbered 10, after V lost 4 bases and J lost 2 bases. Germline lookup yields CDR1 SGDLS and CDR2 YYNGEE. The CDR3 reads CASSPRLRGFTDTQYF. The CDR3 DNA follows: TGTGCCAGCAGCCCGCGACTGCGGGGGTTCACAGATACGCAGTATTTT.

This clone was found once. The rearrangement links TRBV5-1 to TRBJ1-1, with a weak D call TRBD1 (5 bases). V was cut by 2 bases and J by 5 bases, with 13 bases left in between. CDR1 is SGHRS, CDR2 YFSETQ, per germline. This CDR3 has 14 amino acids. CDR3 residues: CASSLYGGETEAFF. DNA for the CDR3: TGCGCCAGCAGCTTATATGGAGGGGAGACTGAAGCTTTCTTT.

The chain combines TRBV4-2 with TRBJ1-3; no clear D gene. V dropped 2 bases and J dropped 0 bases, with 8 bases sitting between them. The CDR3 has 15 amino acids. Germline V gene sequence: CDR1 LGHNA, CDR2 YNFKEQ. In DNA form, the CDR3 reads TGTGCCAGCAGCCAAATGACATTCTCTGGAAACACCATATATTTT. Its protein product is CASSQMTFSGNTIYF.

The V gene is TRBV30, the J gene TRBJ2-7; D is perhaps TRBD1 (5 bases). V shed 5 bases and J shed 2 bases, with 13 bases lying between them. CDR1 GTSNPN and CDR2 SVGIG come from the germline V gene (reference sequence). CDR3 length: 13 amino acids. For the CDR3, the DNA is TGTGCCTGGGGGGCTAGGGAACCCTACGAGCAGTACTTC. Translating it yields CAWGAREPYEQYF.

J is TRBJ2-3 and V is TRBV28, with D perhaps matching TRBD2 (7 bases). Trimming removed 4 bases at V and 3 bases at J, with 14 bases between. The CDR3 is made up of 15 amino acids. Germline CDR1 is MDHEN and CDR2 is SYDVKM. For the CDR3, the DNA is TGTGCCAGCAGTTCAAGGGGGGGAGGGACAGATACGCAGTATTTT. Its protein product is CASSSRGGGTDTQYF. The whole variable domain, remainder taken from reference TRBV28 and TRBJ2-3, is DVKVTQSSRYLVKRTGEKVFLECVQDMDHENMFWYRQDPGLGLRLIYFSYDVKMKEKGDIPEGYSVSREKKERFSLILESASTNQTSMYLCASSSRGGGTDTQYFGPGTRLTVL.

The rearrangement uses TRBV19 and TRBJ1-5; TRBD1 might be the D (6 bases). Trimming took 1 base from V and 6 from J, leaving 16 bases between them. CDR1 is LNHDA, CDR2 SQIVND, per germline (reference sequence). The length of the CDR3 is 16 residues. The CDR3 here is CASSIVSAGARQPQHF. The CDR3 DNA reads TGTGCCAGTAGTATAGTCTCGGCAGGGGCCCGTCAGCCCCAGCATTTT. The full variable domain, completed using reference TRBV19 and TRBJ1-5, is DGGITQSPKYLFRKEGQNVTLSCEQNLNHDAMYWYRQDPGQGLRLIYYSQIVNDFQKGDIAEGYSVSREKKESFPLTVTSAQKNPTAFYLCASSIVSAGARQPQHFGDGTRLSIL.

The chain joins TRBV28 to TRBJ1-2; 7 bases match TRBD1. The length of the CDR3 is 14 residues. The V gene end was trimmed by 5 bases and the J gene end by 7 bases; junction bases not matched to a gene: 10. Germline CDR1 reads MDHEN; CDR2 reads SYDVKM. The CDR3 protein is CASSIRQGWAGYTF. The CDR3 nucleotides read TGTGCCAGCAGTATTCGACAGGGATGGGCTGGCTACACCTTC.

The chain recombines TRBV2 with TRBJ1-1, with D tentatively TRBD1 (6 bases). This CDR3 is built from 12 residues. Germline V lookup: CDR1 SNHLY, CDR2 FYNNEI. Trimming took off 8 bases at V and 11 bases at J, with 18 bases between the two ends. CDR3 region: CASDRNRVGAFF. CDR3 sequence (DNA): TGTGCCAGCGATCGAAACAGGGTTGGTGCTTTCTTT.

The chain has TRBV29-1 and TRBJ1-4, with 11 bases identical to TRBD1. This CDR3 spans 16 amino acids. J was trimmed by 3 bases and V by 5 bases; bases with no gene match: 8. CDR1 and CDR2 (germline): SQVTM, ANQGSEA. Here the CDR3 DNA reads TGCAGCGTTACCGGGACAGGGGGATCTGCTAATGAAAAACTGTTTTTT. Translation: CSVTGTGGSANEKLFF.

V gene TRBV18 combines with J gene TRBJ1-1; D is unresolved. Trimming removed 5 bases from V and 5 bases from J, with 12 bases in between. Germline CDR1 and CDR2: KGHSH and LQKENI. This CDR3 contains 13 residues. The CDR3, as DNA: TGTGCCAGCTCATCCCTGCGCGGGACTGAAGCTTTCTTT. Translated: CASSSLRGTEAFF.

The rearrangement joins TRBV6-5 to TRBJ2-5; D perhaps matches TRBD2 (6 bases). This CDR3 is 15 amino acids long. CDR1 is MNHEY, CDR2 SVGAGI, per germline. The V and J ends lost 0 bases and 7 bases respectively, with 15 bases between them. This chain's CDR3 is CASSYSYRLGGTQYF. The CDR3 DNA reads as TGTGCCAGCAGTTACTCATATAGACTAGGAGGGACCCAGTACTTC.

The chain combines TRBV29-1 with TRBJ2-1; TRBD2 agrees at 11 bases. The CDR3 spans 13 residues. The J segment lost 4 bases and the V segment lost 8 bases, leaving 4 bases of the junction unmatched. The germline gives CDR1 SQVTM, CDR2 ANQGSEA. This CDR3 reads CSFASGGYNEQFF. The CDR3 coding sequence is TGCAGCTTTGCTAGCGGGGGGTACAATGAGCAGTTCTTC.

The chain uses TRBV14 and TRBJ2-7; D possibly corresponds to TRBD1 (6 bases). The ends were cut back, 4 bases at V and 5 bases at J, with 18 bases in the middle. The V gene's germline CDR1 is SGHDN and CDR2 FVKESK. The CDR3 length is 15 residues. CDR3 bases: TGTGCCAGCAGCCCCTACAGGGAAGCTCCTAACGAGCAGTACTTC. Protein sequence: CASSPYREAPNEQYF.

The chain couples TRBV14 to TRBJ1-2; D uncertain. CDR3 length equals 18 residues. Germline values: CDR1 SGHDN, CDR2 FVKESK. V shed 0 bases and J shed 3 bases, with 20 bases lying between them. As DNA, the CDR3 is TGTGCCAGCAGCCAAGATATATCCGCGGCCGGAGCTGACTATGGCTACACCTTC. Translating gives CASSQDISAAGADYGYTF.

The chain combines TRBV5-5 with TRBJ2-5; D not certain. From germline, CDR1 is SGHKS and CDR2 YYEKEE (reference sequence). This CDR3 has 14 residues. V shed 0 bases and J shed 4 bases, with 10 bases lying between them. CDR3 protein: CASSLGGFGETQYF. CDR3 sequence (DNA): TGTGCCAGCAGCTTGGGAGGCTTCGGAGAGACCCAGTACTTC. The variable domain in full, with the rest retrieved from reference TRBV5-5 and TRBJ2-5, is DAGVTQSPTHLIKTRGQQVTLRCSPISGHKSVSWYQQVLGQGPQFIFQYYEKEERGRGNFPDRFSARQFPNYSSELNVNALLLGDSALYLCASSLGGFGETQYFGPGTRLLVL.

The table lists this clone with a count of one. The chain uses TRBV4-1 and TRBJ1-5; D unclear. Germline loops: CDR1 MGHRA, CDR2 YSYEKL. V lost 3 bases to trimming and J lost 4 bases, with 13 bases between them. There are 15 residues in the CDR3. The DNA of the CDR3 is TGCGCCAGCAGCCATTACGGAGGAGAAAATCAGCCCCAGCATTTT. Translating gives CASSHYGGENQPQHF.

Only one count was recorded for this clone. The rearrangement uses TRBV29-1 and TRBJ1-3; 8 bases fit TRBD1. Unmatched junction bases numbered 15, after V lost 0 bases and J lost 8 bases. The CDR3 is 17 amino acids. CDR1 is SQVTM and CDR2 is ANQGSEA in the germline V gene. This CDR3 is CSVEDLDRGSELYTIYF. Here the CDR3 DNA reads TGCAGCGTTGAAGATCTCGACAGGGGATCGGAGCTCTACACCATATATTTT.

This clone ranks as medium-sized. The chain combines TRBV5-6 with TRBJ1-2; D remains unclear. Trimming removed 2 bases at V and 1 base at J, with 9 bases between. The CDR3 consists of 14 residues. Germline CDR1 SGHDT, CDR2 YYEEEE. The CDR3 region is CASSFLQRNYGYTF. Here the CDR3 DNA reads TGTGCCAGCAGCTTCCTCCAGCGTAACTATGGCTACACCTTC.

This clone turned up a few times. As DNA, the CDR3 is TGTGCCATCTCGGACAGGACTTACGAGCAGTACTTC. Translated: CAISDRTYEQYF. J is TRBJ2-7 and V is TRBV10-3; 7 bases are shared with TRBD1. V lost 8 bases to trimming and J lost 4 bases; unmatched junction nucleotides: 5. The length of the CDR3 is 12 residues. Germline-derived CDR1 and CDR2 are ENHRY and SYGVKD.

The chain recombines TRBV2 with TRBJ2-7, with a possible D match to TRBD2 (5 bases). Germline assignment: CDR1 SNHLY and CDR2 FYNNEI. The CDR3 sequence is 14 residues long. Trimming removed 4 bases from V and 2 bases from J, with 12 bases in between. CDR3 protein: CASSADYATYEQYF. In DNA form, the CDR3 reads TGTGCCAGCAGTGCTGACTATGCCACCTACGAGCAGTACTTC.

The V and J genes are TRBV9 and TRBJ2-7; 12 nucleotides line up with TRBD1. Germline V CDR1 and CDR2: SGDLS, YYNGEE. The CDR3 is 15 residues long. With 0 bases clipped from V and 5 bases from J, the junction kept 3 bases outside the gene matches. CDR3: CASSVGDRGRDEQYF. CDR3 DNA sequence: TGTGCCAGCAGCGTAGGGGACAGGGGGCGAGACGAGCAGTACTTC.

The gene calls are TRBV7-8 and TRBJ1-1; a weak D match, TRBD1 (5 bases). Germline V gene lookup returns CDR1 SGHVS and CDR2 FQNEAQ. The CDR3 length is 16 residues. The V end was cut by 2 bases, the J end by 1 base, with 14 bases between. DNA of the CDR3: TGTGCCAGCAGCTTATTGGGGGGGAGGGGGAACACTGAAGCTTTCTTT. Translated, it gives CASSLLGGRGNTEAFF.

The V call is TRBV18, the J call TRBJ1-2, with D possibly being TRBD1 (6 bases). In germline, CDR1 is KGHSH, CDR2 LQKENI. The CDR3 is made up of 13 amino acids. The germline V and J ends were trimmed by 3 bases and 4 bases, with 9 bases remaining between them. CDR3 DNA sequence: TGTGCCAGCTCACCTCAGGGGACCTATGGCTACACCTTC. This sequence encodes CASSPQGTYGYTF.

The chain links TRBV5-1 to TRBJ1-2, with TRBD1 matching 10 bases. The CDR3 sequence is 15 residues long. The ends lost 4 bases at V and 8 bases at J; junction bases unmatched: 11. CDR1 and CDR2 from the germline V gene are SGHRS and YFSETQ. CDR3 sequence reads: CASSPTGTGVWGYTF. The CDR3 DNA reads TGCGCCAGCAGCCCAACCGGGACAGGGGTGTGGGGCTACACCTTC.

The chain has TRBV9 and TRBJ2-2, with no clear D. V was cut by 2 bases and J by 4 bases, with 6 bases left in between. The CDR3 has 13 amino acids. Looked up from germline, CDR1 is SGDLS and CDR2 is YYNGEE. The CDR3: CASSVRFTGELFF. As DNA, the CDR3 is TGTGCCAGCAGCGTGAGATTCACCGGGGAGCTGTTTTTT.

On this clone itself: One end of the junction fails to match germline, which may point to a read error. The chain couples TRBV7-2 to TRBJ2-2; D is perhaps TRBD1 (7 bases). Germline V lookup: CDR1 SGHTA, CDR2 FQGNSA. The CDR3 loop spans 15 amino acids. The CDR3 DNA reads as TGTGCCAGCAGCCTAGCGCAGGGGGGCACCGGGGAGCTGTTTTTT. It translates to CASSLAQGGTGELFF.

V is TRBV2 and J is TRBJ1-4, with TRBD1 as a possible D gene (5 bases). The CDR3 has 14 residues. Between the trimmed V and J ends, which lost 6 bases and 5 bases, there was a span of 13 bases. The germline V gene encodes CDR1 SNHLY and CDR2 FYNNEI. CDR3 nucleotide sequence: TGTGCCAGCAGGATCATTGGGGGGAATGAAAAACTGTTTTTT. This codes for CASRIIGGNEKLFF. The whole variable domain, remainder taken from reference TRBV2 and TRBJ1-4, is EPEVTQTPSHQVTQMGQEVILRCVPISNHLYFYWYRQILGQKVEFLVSFYNNEISEKSEIFDDQFSVERPDGSNFTLKIRSTKLEDSAMYFCASRIIGGNEKLFFGSGTQLSVL.

V usage is TRBV5-4 and J usage is TRBJ1-5; no firm D call. V was clipped by 0 bases and J by 5 bases, with 6 bases between them. CDR1 is SGHNT and CDR2 is YYREEE in the germline V gene (reference sequence). CDR3 length: 13 amino acids. The CDR3 sequence is CASSLVPDQPQHF. In nucleotides, the CDR3 is TGTGCCAGCAGCTTGGTTCCAGATCAGCCCCAGCATTTT.